Each of the 10 T cell receptor beta chains below was sequenced from the same sample in a study of cytomegalovirus exposure and HLA in healthy donors. Vbeta (60) and Jbeta (13) primers were used in the PCR. TCRdb's copy holds only in-frame clones and misses some; the assay was immunoSEQ multiplex PCR. The sample includes about 160,000 clones, about 71% of them seen just once. Sequenced: PBMCs. The source of these receptors is a young woman in good health and CMV-seronegative.

The genes are TRBV28 and TRBJ2-5, with 13 bases matching TRBD2. The CDR3 is made up of 16 amino acids. The V gene's germline CDR1 is MDHEN and CDR2 SYDVKM. Losses at the gene ends were 7 bases for V and 5 bases for J; bases not matched to a gene: 10. CDR3 residues: CASTRLAGGSGETQYF. The CDR3 DNA reads as TGTGCCAGCACTCGACTAGCGGGAGGTAGTGGGGAGACCCAGTACTTC.

Turning to this clone: A read error may account for a junction end that differs from germline. CDR3 in DNA: TGTGCCAGCAGTTTAGGGGCGGGCGGGAGAGGGTACAATGAGCAGTTCTTC. Translation: CASSLGAGGRGYNEQFF. V usage is TRBV7-2 and J usage is TRBJ2-1; 7 bases match TRBD2. The CDR3 is made up of 17 amino acids. Germline CDR1 and CDR2: SGHTA and FQGNSA.

The CDR3 is CAISESNSSGANVLTF. CDR3 bases: TGTGCCATCAGTGAGTCGAATAGCTCTGGGGCCAACGTCCTGACTTTC. J is TRBJ2-6 and V is TRBV10-3, with D hard to call. The CDR3 runs 16 residues. Germline V CDR1 and CDR2: ENHRY, SYGVKD. V was cut by 0 bases and J by 0 bases, with 6 bases left in between.

The chain uses TRBV5-1 and TRBJ1-2, with 11 positions matching TRBD1. The CDR3 is 16 amino acids. The ends lost 4 bases at V and 3 bases at J; junction bases unmatched: 8. Germline V gives CDR1 SGHRS, CDR2 YFSETQ. DNA of the CDR3: TGCGCCAGCAGCCTCGGGACAGGGGGGGTCGACTATGGCTACACCTTC. It encodes CASSLGTGGVDYGYTF.

The chain is built from TRBV7-9 and TRBJ2-1; the match to TRBD1 covers 7 bases. Germline V gene lookup returns CDR1 SEHNR and CDR2 FQNEAQ (reference sequence). V was clipped by 8 bases and J by 1 base; unmatched bases: 2. This CDR3 spans 13 amino acids. The CDR3 spells CASQGESYNEQFF. DNA for the CDR3: TGTGCCAGCCAGGGGGAGTCCTACAATGAGCAGTTCTTC. Based on the CDR3 plus reference TRBV7-9 and TRBJ2-1, the full variable domain is DTGVSQNPRHKITKRGQNVTFRCDPISEHNRLYWYRQTLGQGPEFLTYFQNEAQLEKSRLLSDRFSAERPKGSFSTLEIQRTEQGDSAMYLCASQGESYNEQFFGPGTRLTVL.

This clone was seen a few times. The rearrangement links TRBV27 to TRBJ2-4, with D possibly matching TRBD2 (5 bases). CDR3 size: 17 residues. V was pared by 6 bases and J by 0 bases, with 18 bases between. The germline V gene has CDR1 MNHEY and CDR2 SMNVEV (reference sequence). The CDR3 DNA follows: TGTGCCAGCAGCCCTGCTGGAGGTGGGCTAGCCAAAAACATTCAGTACTTC. Protein product: CASSPAGGGLAKNIQYF.

The rearrangement joins TRBV5-4 to TRBJ1-3; perhaps TRBD1 as D (6 bases). The CDR3 is made up of 14 amino acids. Looked up from germline, CDR1 is SGHNT and CDR2 is YYREEE (reference sequence). V was shortened by 1 base and J by 4 bases, with 9 bases between the two germline ends. CDR3 sequence (DNA): TGTGCCAGCAGCTTGCGGCAGGGGGGAAACACCATATATTTT. Translated, it gives CASSLRQGGNTIYF.

This sequence joins TRBV20-1 and TRBJ1-2, with unresolved D. The germline V gene has CDR1 DFQATT and CDR2 SNEGSKA (reference sequence). The CDR3 loop spans 11 amino acids. Between the trimmed V and J ends, which lost 5 bases and 6 bases, there was a span of 10 bases. CDR3 nucleotide sequence: TGCAGTGCTTCAGGCTTGAATGGCTACACCTTC. Translating it yields CSASGLNGYTF.

V gene TRBV5-1 combines with J gene TRBJ1-1; 7 bases line up with TRBD1. The length of the CDR3 is 18 residues. V was clipped by 0 bases and J by 0 bases; unmatched bases: 11. CDR1 and CDR2 (germline): SGHRS, YFSETQ. The CDR3 coding sequence is TGCGCCAGCAGCTTGGTTTCCCCAGCGACAGGGCTGAACACTGAAGCTTTCTTT. The encoded protein is CASSLVSPATGLNTEAFF.

The chain is built from TRBV7-9 and TRBJ2-2; 11 bases match TRBD2. The CDR3 length is 15 residues. Germline CDR1 and CDR2: SEHNR and FQNEAQ (reference sequence). V shed 4 bases and J 7 bases; nucleotides not matched to a gene: 5. In nucleotides, the CDR3 is TGTGCCAGCAGCTCCAGACTAGCGGGGAACGGGGAGCTGTTTTTT. Amino acids: CASSSRLAGNGELFF.